Listed here are 32 T cell receptor beta chains from one sample, sequenced in a study of post-analysis software for immune sequencing data. Notes on the study in general: Comparison of patients with controls showed about 5 TRBV segments more frequent in patients, TRBV5-6, TRBV5-1 and TRBV20-1 among them.

Their antigens remain unidentified. Incorporated into the TCR beta cDNA libraries were unique molecular identifiers, which served to reduce PCR and sequencing biases. TCRdb reprocessed the PCR reads with MiXCR, giving one entry per CDR3 protein. The sample holds 750,000 to 950,000 distinct CDR3 sequences, around 45% seen once. The specimen was blood. Receptors were obtained from a girl under 18 with multiple sclerosis.

This chain uses TRBV7-2 with TRBJ2-3; 7 nucleotides align to TRBD2. CDR1 and CDR2 (germline): SGHTA, FQGNSA. This CDR3 has 17 residues. Losses at the gene ends were 1 base for V and 4 bases for J; bases not matched to a gene: 11. The CDR3 DNA sequence: TGTGCCAGCAGCTTAGGAGCGGGACGGGGGTGGGCAGATACGCAGTATTTT. As protein: CASSLGAGRGWADTQYF.

The gene calls are TRBV6-5 and TRBJ2-7; the D is unclear. Germline values: CDR1 MNHEY, CDR2 SVGAGI. The CDR3 is made up of 14 amino acids. V was clipped by 0 bases and J by 7 bases, with 13 bases between them. The CDR3: CASSYSMGNGEQYF. CDR3 nucleotide sequence: TGTGCCAGCAGTTACTCAATGGGAAACGGAGAGCAGTACTTC.

This clonotype was seen only a few times. The chain uses TRBV5-8 and TRBJ2-1; 8 bases agree with TRBD1. Trimming removed 3 bases from V and 10 bases from J; junction bases left unmatched: 12. Germline CDR1 is SGHTS and CDR2 is YDEGEE. This CDR3 contains 15 residues. CDR3 loop: CASSSWTGMAVEQFF. CDR3 sequence (DNA): TGTGCCAGCAGCTCCTGGACAGGGATGGCCGTGGAGCAGTTCTTC.

DNA for the CDR3: TGTGCCAGCAGCTCCTCAGGGAACAGACGCAACGAGCAGTACTTC. Amino acids: CASSSSGNRRNEQYF. The chain has TRBV28 and TRBJ2-7; D perhaps matches TRBD1 (5 bases). CDR3 length: 15 residues. The ends were cut back, 6 bases at V and 5 bases at J, with 20 bases in the middle. Germline CDR1 reads MDHEN; CDR2 reads SYDVKM.

This clonotype has only a few counts. The chain combines TRBV20-1 with TRBJ2-1; D remains unclear. Germline-derived CDR1 and CDR2 are DFQATT and SNEGSKA (reference sequence). The CDR3 spans 13 residues. V was pared by 0 bases and J by 4 bases, with 7 bases between. The CDR3 DNA reads TGCAGTGCTAGAGATCGTCTGTACAATGAGCAGTTCTTC. This encodes CSARDRLYNEQFF.

This clonotype was detected a few times. The rearrangement uses TRBV11-3 and TRBJ2-7; D unresolved. The V and J ends lost 1 base and 4 bases respectively, with 14 bases between them. CDR1 SGHNT and CDR2 YENEEA come from the germline V gene. The CDR3 totals 15 residues. The CDR3 sequence is CASSLGVALPYEQYF. In nucleotides, the CDR3 is TGTGCCAGCAGCTTAGGGGTCGCCCTACCTTACGAGCAGTACTTC. Full variable domain (outside the CDR3, taken from reference TRBV11-3 and TRBJ2-7): EAGVVQSPRYKIIEKKQPVAFWCNPISGHNTLYWYLQNLGQGPELLIRYENEEAVDDSQLPKDRFSAERLKGVDSTLKIQPAELGDSAVYLCASSLGVALPYEQYFGPGTRLTVT.

The CDR3 DNA reads TGTGCCAGCAGTCCGGGACATACTCGCGAGCAGTACTTC. It specifies CASSPGHTREQYF. V and J are TRBV12-3 or TRBV12-4 and TRBJ2-4; possibly TRBD1 for D (6 bases). The DNA end is a closer match to TRBJ2-7, so the J assignment may be wrong. This CDR3 comprises 13 residues.

This clonotype was counted a few times. The chain employs TRBV9 and TRBJ2-1; 14 positions agree with TRBD2. The V and J ends lost 3 bases and 6 bases, in that order; junction bases with no gene match: 8. Germline V CDR1 and CDR2: SGDLS, YYNGEE. This CDR3 is 17 amino acids long. The CDR3 is CASSGGLAGVVGNEQFF. DNA for the CDR3: TGTGCCAGCAGCGGGGGACTAGCGGGAGTGGTAGGCAATGAGCAGTTCTTC.

The chain carries TRBV4-1 and TRBJ1-1; 9 nucleotides line up with TRBD1. Trimming at V came to 3 bases and at J to 3 bases, leaving 5 bases not matched to a gene. Looked up from germline, CDR1 is MGHRA and CDR2 is YSYEKL. CDR3 length equals 15 residues. This CDR3 is CASSQGTGRDTEAFF. The CDR3, as DNA: TGCGCCAGCAGCCAGGGGACAGGGCGGGACACTGAAGCTTTCTTT.

The gene calls are TRBV5-1 and TRBJ2-2, with no clear D. The V gene's germline CDR1 is SGHRS and CDR2 YFSETQ. Trimming stripped 6 bases from V and 5 bases from J, with 14 bases between. The CDR3 extends over 14 amino acids. The CDR3 here is CASKAVGGTGELFF. CDR3 DNA sequence: TGCGCCAGCAAGGCCGTCGGTGGAACCGGGGAGCTGTTTTTT.

This clonotype has a handful of counts. The chain joins TRBV6-2 or TRBV6-3 to TRBJ2-1; 7 bases are shared with TRBD2. The CDR3 loop spans 15 amino acids. After removal of 2 bases from V and 8 bases from J, the junction contained 9 bases not matched to a gene. CDR1 is MNHEY, CDR2 SVGEGT, per germline. CDR3 region: CASSYRGWTRHEQFF. The CDR3 DNA reads TGTGCCAGCAGTTACAGGGGCTGGACTAGACATGAGCAGTTCTTC.

This clonotype has a handful of counts. V is TRBV15 and J is TRBJ2-1; 11 bases agree with TRBD2. The CDR3 totals 17 residues. V dropped 4 bases and J dropped 7; count of bases not matched to a gene: 12. In germline, CDR1 is LNHNV, CDR2 YYDKDF (reference sequence). DNA for the CDR3: TGTGCCACCAGCAATGCTCTGACTAGCGGGAATCGGAATGAGCAGTTCTTC. Its protein is CATSNALTSGNRNEQFF.

This clonotype appeared a single time. In DNA form, the CDR3 reads TGTGCCAGCAGTTTACAGGTCTTTGAGGGACTAGCCAAAAACATTCAGTACTTC. Amino acid sequence: CASSLQVFEGLAKNIQYF. This chain connects TRBV12-3 or TRBV12-4 to TRBJ2-4; D possibly corresponds to TRBD2 (6 bases). This CDR3 comprises 18 residues. Trimming left V 2 bases short and J 0 bases short, with 17 bases between.

This clonotype is a singleton in its sample. The chain combines TRBV11-1 with TRBJ2-1; tentative D call: TRBD2 (5 bases). V shed 7 bases and J shed 5 bases, with 15 bases lying between them. Germline loops: CDR1 SGHAT, CDR2 FQDESV (reference sequence). The CDR3 runs 14 residues. CDR3 nucleotide sequence: TGTGCCAGCACCGACAAGTGGCGGGACAATGAGCAGTTCTTC. Translating it yields CASTDKWRDNEQFF.

A few counts support this clonotype. This CDR3 is CAISDREDHEQYF. The CDR3 DNA reads TGTGCCATCAGTGACCGGGAGGACCACGAGCAGTACTTC. V is TRBV10-3 and J is TRBJ2-7, with 7 bases identical to TRBD2. The germline V gene encodes CDR1 ENHRY and CDR2 SYGVKD. Losses at the gene ends were 3 bases for V and 5 bases for J; bases not matched to a gene: 4. This CDR3 spans 13 amino acids.

This rearrangement joins TRBV7-8 to TRBJ2-7, with D perhaps TRBD2 (6 bases). V was shortened by 2 bases and J by 5 bases, with 13 bases between the two germline ends. This CDR3 is built from 14 residues. Looked up from germline, CDR1 is SGHVS and CDR2 is FQNEAQ. CDR3 DNA: TGTGCCAGCAGCTTATACGGGAGAATCGACGAGCAGTACTTC. It encodes CASSLYGRIDEQYF. Full variable domain (outside the CDR3, taken from reference TRBV7-8 and TRBJ2-7): GAGVSQSPRYKVAKRGQDVALRCDPISGHVSLFWYQQALGQGPEFLTYFQNEAQLDKSGLPSDRFFAERPEGSVSTLKIQRTQQEDSAVYLCASSLYGRIDEQYFGPGTRLTVT.

This clonotype has only one observation. V usage is TRBV9 and J usage is TRBJ1-2; D is ambiguous. There are 17 residues in the CDR3. V lost 2 bases, J lost 1 base, and 18 bases lay in between. Germline lookup yields CDR1 SGDLS and CDR2 YYNGEE. CDR3 protein: CASSVLLGINHNYGYTF. CDR3 bases: TGTGCCAGCAGCGTCCTATTAGGGATCAACCATAACTATGGCTACACCTTC.

This clonotype was seen a handful of times. This sequence joins TRBV5-6 and TRBJ2-1, with 12 bases lining up with TRBD2. V dropped 2 bases and J dropped 9; count of bases not matched to a gene: 6. Per the germline V gene, CDR1 is SGHDT and CDR2 is YYEEEE. The CDR3 consists of 15 residues. The CDR3 DNA is TGTGCCAGCAGCTTCGTGACTAGCGGGAGTGGTGAGCAGTTCTTC. Protein product: CASSFVTSGSGEQFF.

V and J are TRBV7-6 and TRBJ2-4, with D perhaps TRBD2 (6 bases). The assigned J gene may be wrong: the sequence end matches TRBJ2-7 better. The CDR3 length is 15 residues. The germline V gene encodes CDR1 SGHVS and CDR2 FNYEAQ. The DNA of the CDR3 is TGTGCCAGCAGCTTAGATGCTGGCGGGAATTACGAGCAGTACTTC. Protein product: CASSLDAGGNYEQYF.

The chain employs TRBV27 and TRBJ2-7, with D uncertain. The CDR3 runs to 13 residues. Trimming shortened V by 3 bases and J by 9 bases, and 15 bases separated the two germline ends. The V gene's germline CDR1 is MNHEY and CDR2 SMNVEV (reference sequence). The CDR3 loop is CASSFEPTVGQYF. CDR3 bases: TGTGCCAGCAGTTTTGAGCCCACGGTAGGGCAGTACTTC.

This clonotype was detected only a few times. The chain couples TRBV3-1 to TRBJ2-1, with D tentatively TRBD2 (6 bases). This CDR3 region has 14 residues. CDR1 is LGHDT, CDR2 YNNKEL, per germline (reference sequence). Deletions cut 3 bases from V and 5 bases from J, with 11 bases between. The CDR3 DNA follows: TGTGCCAGCAGCCAGGGGGGATTCCACAATGAGCAGTTCTTC. Translated: CASSQGGFHNEQFF.

This clonotype was seen a few times. The chain combines TRBV15 with TRBJ1-1; 11 nucleotides match TRBD1. V lost 4 bases, J lost 5 bases, and 3 bases stayed unmatched. CDR1 and CDR2 from the germline V gene are LNHNV and YYDKDF (reference sequence). There are 14 residues in the CDR3. CDR3 residues: CATSKGQGATEAFF. CDR3 in DNA: TGTGCCACCAGCAAAGGACAGGGGGCTACTGAAGCTTTCTTT.

This clonotype was seen only a few times. The V gene is TRBV27, the J gene TRBJ2-5, with D hard to call. The assigned J gene may be wrong: the sequence end matches TRBJ2-7 better. The CDR3 spans 12 residues. Germline V gene data show CDR1 as MNHEY and CDR2 as SMNVEV (reference sequence). The CDR3 spells CASSPHGHEQYF. The CDR3 region has the DNA TGTGCCAGCAGTCCCCACGGTCACGAGCAGTACTTC.

The rearrangement links TRBV12-3 or TRBV12-4 to TRBJ1-5; D might be TRBD1 (6 bases). This CDR3 spans 14 amino acids. V lost 3 bases and J lost 6, with 12 bases in between. The CDR3 loop is CASSFTGPTQPQHF. The CDR3 nucleotides read TGTGCCAGCAGTTTTACAGGGCCCACTCAGCCCCAGCATTTT.

There are a few counts of this clonotype. The chain joins TRBV7-6 to TRBJ2-1, with 8 bases aligning to TRBD2. V was pared by 4 bases and J by 9 bases, with 14 bases of the junction left unmatched. The germline CDR1 and CDR2 sequences are SGHVS and FNYEAQ. The CDR3 runs 16 residues. CDR3 loop: CASSSRAGTSTVEQFF. The DNA for the CDR3 is TGTGCCAGCAGCTCCAGGGCTGGGACTAGTACAGTTGAGCAGTTCTTC.

This clonotype was counted only a few times. An end of the junction differs from the germline gene, which may be a read error. The chain couples TRBV10-1 to TRBJ1-1; 10 nucleotides align to TRBD1. CDR1 is WNHNN and CDR2 is SYGVQD in the germline V gene (reference sequence). This CDR3 comprises 15 residues. In nucleotides, the CDR3 is TGCGCCAGCAGGGGGACAGGGGTTTGGAACACTGAGGCTTTCTTT. The encoded protein is CASRGTGVWNTEAFF.

This clonotype occurred once. The chain links TRBV5-6 to TRBJ2-6; unclear D gene. The V gene's germline CDR1 is SGHDT and CDR2 YYEEEE. CDR3 length equals 16 residues. The V end lost 0 bases, the J end lost 2 bases, and 9 bases lay between the germline ends. The CDR3: CASSLARQAGANVLTF. The CDR3 DNA follows: TGTGCCAGCAGCTTGGCCCGTCAGGCTGGGGCCAACGTCCTGACTTTC.

As regards this clonotype: In this CDR3 the conserved last residue, phenylalanine or tryptophan, is missing, so a read error is likely. The J gene is TRBJ2-7, the V gene TRBV7-9, with TRBD1 matching 7 bases. V dropped 5 bases and J dropped 5; count of bases not matched to a gene: 9. The CDR3 extends over 14 amino acids. Germline CDR1 SEHNR, CDR2 FQNEAQ (reference sequence). CDR3 residues: CASSLGHRGDEQYC. DNA for the CDR3: TGTGCCAGCAGCCTGGGCCACAGGGGCGACGAGCAGTACTGC.

The chain joins TRBV12-5 to TRBJ2-5; 9 positions match TRBD1. J was trimmed by 5 bases and V by 3 bases; bases with no gene match: 13. This CDR3 spans 17 amino acids. In germline, CDR1 is LGHNT, CDR2 FRNRAP. The CDR3 DNA is TGTGCTAGTGGTTTCCCCTCGAACAGGGGGCAGGAGGAGACCCAGTACTTC. Translating gives CASGFPSNRGQEETQYF.

This clonotype occurred a few times. The chain combines TRBV3-1 with TRBJ2-7; TRBD2 aligns across 7 bases. The CDR3 consists of 14 residues. Germline loops: CDR1 LGHDT, CDR2 YNNKEL (reference sequence). Unmatched junction bases numbered 5, after V lost 4 bases and J lost 2 bases. CDR3 in amino acids: CASSRKGGAYEQYF. Written as DNA, the CDR3 is TGTGCCAGCAGCCGCAAGGGAGGGGCCTACGAGCAGTACTTC.

This clonotype was counted a few times. The chain recombines TRBV28 with TRBJ2-1, with TRBD2 matching over 7 bases. With V trimmed by 7 bases and J by 3 bases, 9 bases remained unmatched. The CDR3 sequence is 15 residues long. CDR1 MDHEN and CDR2 SYDVKM come from the germline V gene. CDR3 protein: CASTASGGGYNEQFF. The CDR3 DNA reads TGTGCCAGCACCGCCTCCGGCGGGGGCTACAATGAGCAGTTCTTC.

This clonotype has a handful of counts. In DNA form, the CDR3 reads TGCAGCGTTGGGACTAGCGGGGGAGAGCAGTTCTTC. This gives the protein CSVGTSGGEQFF. V and J are TRBV29-1 and TRBJ2-1, with 13 bases that match TRBD2. V dropped 4 bases and J dropped 10; count of bases not matched to a gene: 1. This CDR3 spans 12 amino acids. Per germline, CDR1 SQVTM and CDR2 ANQGSEA.